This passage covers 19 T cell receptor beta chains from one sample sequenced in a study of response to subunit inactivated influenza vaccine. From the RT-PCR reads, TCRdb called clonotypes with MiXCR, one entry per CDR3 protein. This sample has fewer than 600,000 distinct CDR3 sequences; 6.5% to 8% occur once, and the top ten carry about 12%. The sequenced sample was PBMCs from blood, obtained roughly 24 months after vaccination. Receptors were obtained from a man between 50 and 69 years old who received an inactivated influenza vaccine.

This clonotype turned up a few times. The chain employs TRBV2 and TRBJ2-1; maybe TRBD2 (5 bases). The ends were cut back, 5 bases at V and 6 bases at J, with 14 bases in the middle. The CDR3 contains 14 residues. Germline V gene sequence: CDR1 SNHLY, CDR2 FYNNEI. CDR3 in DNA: TGTGCCAGCAGTTCCCGAGCGGCCATCAATGAGCAGTTCTTC. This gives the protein CASSSRAAINEQFF. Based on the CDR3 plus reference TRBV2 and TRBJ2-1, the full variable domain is EPEVTQTPSHQVTQMGQEVILRCVPISNHLYFYWYRQILGQKVEFLVSFYNNEISEKSEIFDDQFSVERPDGSNFTLKIRSTKLEDSAMYFCASSSRAAINEQFFGPGTRLTVL.

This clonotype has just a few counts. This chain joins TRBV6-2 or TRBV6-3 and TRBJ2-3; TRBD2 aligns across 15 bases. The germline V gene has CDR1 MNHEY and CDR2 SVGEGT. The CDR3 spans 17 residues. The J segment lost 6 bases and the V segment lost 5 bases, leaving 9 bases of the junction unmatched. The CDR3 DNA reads TGTGCCAGCAGTAGGGGACTAGCGGGAGGAAATCAGGATACGCAGTATTTT. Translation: CASSRGLAGGNQDTQYF.

CDR3 protein: CSERLTGRVRNQPQHF. The CDR3 DNA is TGCAGTGAGAGACTCACGGGTAGAGTAAGGAATCAGCCCCAGCATTTT. The chain carries TRBV20-1 and TRBJ1-5; D call uncertain. In germline, CDR1 is DFQATT, CDR2 SNEGSKA (reference sequence). Trimming removed 7 bases from V and 4 bases from J, with 23 bases in between. This CDR3 spans 16 amino acids.

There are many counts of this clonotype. The CDR3 loop reads CASSMGQLMNTEAFF. Here the CDR3 DNA reads TGTGCCAGTAGTATGGGACAGCTTATGAACACTGAAGCTTTCTTT. The chain combines TRBV19 with TRBJ1-1, with 7 bases fitting TRBD1. Losses at the gene ends were 3 bases for V and 0 bases for J; bases not matched to a gene: 4. This CDR3 spans 15 amino acids. Per the germline V gene, CDR1 is LNHDA and CDR2 is SQIVND (reference sequence).

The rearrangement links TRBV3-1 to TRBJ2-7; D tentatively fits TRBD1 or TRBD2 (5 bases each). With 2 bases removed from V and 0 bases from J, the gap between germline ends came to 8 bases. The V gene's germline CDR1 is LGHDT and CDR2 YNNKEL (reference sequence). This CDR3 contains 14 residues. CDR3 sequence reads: CASSQRDGSYEQYF. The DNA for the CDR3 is TGTGCCAGCAGCCAAAGGGACGGCTCCTACGAGCAGTACTTC.

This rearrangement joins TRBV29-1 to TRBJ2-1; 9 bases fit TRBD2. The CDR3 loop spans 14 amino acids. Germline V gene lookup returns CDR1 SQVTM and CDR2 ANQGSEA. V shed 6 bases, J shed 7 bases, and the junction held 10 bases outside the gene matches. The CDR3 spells CSVVLSGRRNEQFF. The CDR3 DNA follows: TGCAGCGTCGTTCTTAGCGGGAGAAGGAATGAGCAGTTCTTC.

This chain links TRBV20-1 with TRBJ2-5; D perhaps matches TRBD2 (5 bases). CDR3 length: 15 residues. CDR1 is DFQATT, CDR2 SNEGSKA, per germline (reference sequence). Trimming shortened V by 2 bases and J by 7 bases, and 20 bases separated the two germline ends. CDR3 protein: CSARKAGFDEGTQYF. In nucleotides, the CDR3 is TGCAGTGCTAGAAAGGCCGGCTTCGACGAGGGGACCCAGTACTTC.

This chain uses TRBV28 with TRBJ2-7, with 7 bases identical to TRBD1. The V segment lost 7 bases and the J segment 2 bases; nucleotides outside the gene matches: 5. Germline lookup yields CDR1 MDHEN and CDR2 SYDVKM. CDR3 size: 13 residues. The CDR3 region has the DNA TGTGCCAGCAAAAAGCAGGGGGCCTACGAGCAGTACTTC. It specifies CASKKQGAYEQYF.

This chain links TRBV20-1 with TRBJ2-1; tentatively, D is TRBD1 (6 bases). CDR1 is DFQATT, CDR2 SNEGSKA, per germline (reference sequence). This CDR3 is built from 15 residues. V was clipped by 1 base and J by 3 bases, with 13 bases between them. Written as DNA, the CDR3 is TGCAGTGCTAGAGGGCGAAGGGGGAGCTACAATGAGCAGTTCTTC. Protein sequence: CSARGRRGSYNEQFF.

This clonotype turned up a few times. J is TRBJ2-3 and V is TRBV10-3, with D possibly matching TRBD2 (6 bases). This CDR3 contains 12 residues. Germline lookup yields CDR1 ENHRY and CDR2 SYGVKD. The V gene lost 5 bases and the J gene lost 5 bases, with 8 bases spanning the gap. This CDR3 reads CAISWRGDTQYF. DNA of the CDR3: TGTGCCATCAGTTGGAGGGGAGATACGCAGTATTTT.

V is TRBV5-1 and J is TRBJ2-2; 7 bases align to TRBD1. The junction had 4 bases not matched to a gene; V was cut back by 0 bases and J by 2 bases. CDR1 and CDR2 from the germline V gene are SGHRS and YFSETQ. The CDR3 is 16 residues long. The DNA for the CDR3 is TGCGCCAGCAGCTTGGGGGACAGTATAAACACCGGGGAGCTGTTTTTT. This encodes CASSLGDSINTGELFF.

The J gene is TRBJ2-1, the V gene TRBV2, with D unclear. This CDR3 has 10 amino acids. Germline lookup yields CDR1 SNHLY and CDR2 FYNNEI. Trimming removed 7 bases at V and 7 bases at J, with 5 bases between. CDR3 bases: TGTGCCAGCAAGGCGAATGAGCAGTTCTTC. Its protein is CASKANEQFF.

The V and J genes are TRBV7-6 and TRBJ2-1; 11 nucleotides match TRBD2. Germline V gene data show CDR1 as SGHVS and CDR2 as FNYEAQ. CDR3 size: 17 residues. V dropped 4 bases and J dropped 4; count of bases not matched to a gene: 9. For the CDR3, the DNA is TGTGCCAGCAGCTGGACGTCCGGGACTAGCGGTTACAATGAGCAGTTCTTC. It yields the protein CASSWTSGTSGYNEQFF. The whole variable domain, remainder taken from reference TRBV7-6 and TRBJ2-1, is GAGVSQSPRYKVTKRGQDVALRCDPISGHVSLYWYRQALGQGPEFLTYFNYEAQQDKSGLPNDRFSAERPEGSISTLTIQRTEQRDSAMYRCASSWTSGTSGYNEQFFGPGTRLTVL.

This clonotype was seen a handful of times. The CDR3 nucleotides are TGTGCCAGCAGCCCCGGTGGGGAGGCTGGCTACACCTTC. Protein sequence: CASSPGGEAGYTF. This chain uses TRBV3-1 with TRBJ1-2, with no clear D. Germline V gives CDR1 LGHDT, CDR2 YNNKEL (reference sequence). Between the trimmed V and J ends, which lost 4 bases and 7 bases, there was a span of 13 bases. This CDR3 spans 13 amino acids.

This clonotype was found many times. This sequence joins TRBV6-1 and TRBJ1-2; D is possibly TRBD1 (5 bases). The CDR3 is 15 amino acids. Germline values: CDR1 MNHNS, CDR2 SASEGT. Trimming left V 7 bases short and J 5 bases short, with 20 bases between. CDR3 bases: TGTGCCAGCAAAATTACAGGTCTAACTAGATATGGCTACACCTTC. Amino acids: CASKITGLTRYGYTF.

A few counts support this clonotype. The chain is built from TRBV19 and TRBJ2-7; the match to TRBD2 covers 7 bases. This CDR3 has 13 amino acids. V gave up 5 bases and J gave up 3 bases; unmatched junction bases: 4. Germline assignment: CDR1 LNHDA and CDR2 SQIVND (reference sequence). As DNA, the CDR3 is TGTGCCAGTAGTGCCGGGACTATCTACGAGCAGTACTTC. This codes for CASSAGTIYEQYF.

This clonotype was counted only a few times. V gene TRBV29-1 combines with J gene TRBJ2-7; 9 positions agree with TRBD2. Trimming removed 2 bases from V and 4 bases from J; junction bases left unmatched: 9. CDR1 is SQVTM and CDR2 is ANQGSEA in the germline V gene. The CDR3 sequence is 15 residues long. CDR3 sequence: CSVERRLAGEYEQYF. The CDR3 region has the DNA TGCAGCGTTGAACGCCGTTTAGCGGGGGAGTACGAGCAGTACTTC.

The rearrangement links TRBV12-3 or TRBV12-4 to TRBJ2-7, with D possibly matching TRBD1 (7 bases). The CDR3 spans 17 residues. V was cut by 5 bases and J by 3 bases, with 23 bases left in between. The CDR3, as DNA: TGTGCCAGCAGTCGGGGAGTAGATCAGGGGGGCCACTACGAGCAGTACTTC. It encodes CASSRGVDQGGHYEQYF.

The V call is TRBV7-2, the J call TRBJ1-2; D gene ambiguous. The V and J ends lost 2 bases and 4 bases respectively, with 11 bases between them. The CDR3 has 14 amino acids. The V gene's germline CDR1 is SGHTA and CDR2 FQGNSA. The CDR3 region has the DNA TGTGCCAGCAGCTTAACGCCCCGCACCTATGGCTACACCTTC. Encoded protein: CASSLTPRTYGYTF.